This T cell receptor (beta chain) originates from a study of CD8 T cells in Susac syndrome. Random hexamers were used to reverse transcribe the RNA input (about 0.45 to 1 ug). TCRdb fed the immunoSEQ multiplex PCR reads into MiXCR, producing one record per CDR3 protein. The sample holds about 110,000 distinct CDR3 sequences; less than 95% are singletons and the top ten take 0.4% to 0.5%. Germline V gene sequence: CDR1 SGDLS, CDR2 YYNGEE. The CDR3 has 17 residues. V lost 4 bases to trimming and J lost 2 bases, with 18 bases between them. The chain uses TRBV9 and TRBJ2-2; tentative D call: TRBD2 (6 bases). Material for sequencing was CD8+ T cells from PBMCs. This TCR was sampled from a human donor with Susac syndrome. CDR3 sequence (DNA): TGTGCCAGCAGCCCTACCGCCCTAGCGAGTAACACCGGGGAGCTGTTTTTT. Translation gives CASSPTALASNTGELFF.